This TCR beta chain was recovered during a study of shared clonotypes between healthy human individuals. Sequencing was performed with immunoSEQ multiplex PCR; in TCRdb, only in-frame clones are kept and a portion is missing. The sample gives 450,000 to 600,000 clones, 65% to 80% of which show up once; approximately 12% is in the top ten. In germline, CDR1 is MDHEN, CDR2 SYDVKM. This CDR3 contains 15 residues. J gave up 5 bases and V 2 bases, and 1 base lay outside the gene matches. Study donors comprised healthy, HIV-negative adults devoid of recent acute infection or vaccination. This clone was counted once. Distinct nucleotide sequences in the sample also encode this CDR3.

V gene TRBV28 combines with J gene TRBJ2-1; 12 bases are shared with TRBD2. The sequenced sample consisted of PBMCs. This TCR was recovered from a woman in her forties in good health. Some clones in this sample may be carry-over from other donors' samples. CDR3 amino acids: CASSLGLAGNNEQFF. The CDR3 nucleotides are TGTGCCAGCAGTTTAGGACTAGCGGGGAACAATGAGCAGTTCTTC.